Following are 9 T cell receptor beta chains from one sample sequenced in a study of CD8 T cells in Susac syndrome. Reverse transcription of roughly 0.5 to 1 ug RNA was carried out with random hexamers. TCRdb reprocessed the immunoSEQ multiplex PCR reads via MiXCR and lists one record per CDR3 protein. The sample lists approximately 83,000 distinct CDR3 sequences; 85% to 95% were seen once. The sequenced material came from CD8+ T cells from PBMCs. These receptors were obtained from a human donor with Susac syndrome.

This clonotype was picked up one time. V is TRBV15 and J is TRBJ2-5; TRBD2 matches at 11 bases. V shed 0 bases and J 3 bases; nucleotides not matched to a gene: 15. CDR1 is LNHNV, CDR2 YYDKDF, per germline (reference sequence). The CDR3 is made up of 20 amino acids. In nucleotides, the CDR3 is TGTGCCACCAGCAGAGATTGGTCGGCTAGCGGGGGGCCTCCGGAAGAGACCCAGTACTTC. It encodes CATSRDWSASGGPPEETQYF.

The CDR3 loop reads CASGWREGDLGQETQYF. The CDR3 DNA reads as TGTGCCAGCGGCTGGCGGGAGGGGGATCTCGGCCAAGAGACCCAGTACTTC. The chain uses TRBV28 and TRBJ2-5; 9 bases align to TRBD2. This CDR3 region has 17 residues. With 8 bases clipped from V and 1 base from J, the junction kept 14 bases outside the gene matches. The V gene's germline CDR1 is MDHEN and CDR2 SYDVKM.

The CDR3 here is CSARNSNGVWTYEQYF. In DNA form, the CDR3 reads TGCAGTGCTAGAAATTCGAACGGGGTCTGGACCTACGAGCAGTACTTC. This rearrangement joins TRBV20-1 to TRBJ2-7, with a weak D call TRBD2 (5 bases). The CDR3 has 16 amino acids. Germline V gives CDR1 DFQATT, CDR2 SNEGSKA (reference sequence). Trimming pared 2 bases from V and 2 bases from J, leaving 19 bases between.

The chain is built from TRBV5-6 and TRBJ2-5; tentatively, D is TRBD1 (6 bases). This CDR3 comprises 14 residues. Per the germline V gene, CDR1 is SGHDT and CDR2 is YYEEEE. The germline V and J ends were trimmed by 4 bases and 5 bases, with 15 bases remaining between them. This chain's CDR3 is CASSGPTGLETQYF. The CDR3 nucleotides are TGTGCCAGCAGCGGACCTACAGGGCTGGAGACCCAGTACTTC.

The chain joins TRBV4-1 to TRBJ1-5; D might be TRBD1 (5 bases). Germline V lookup: CDR1 MGHRA, CDR2 YSYEKL. V lost 3 bases and J lost 0, with 9 bases in between. The CDR3 runs 15 residues. Here the CDR3 DNA reads TGCGCCAGCAGCCATGCGACAGATAGCAATCAGCCCCAGCATTTT. Its protein product is CASSHATDSNQPQHF.

The chain recombines TRBV19 with TRBJ2-1; D remains ambiguous. The germline V gene has CDR1 LNHDA and CDR2 SQIVND (reference sequence). The CDR3 loop spans 11 amino acids. V dropped 3 bases and J dropped 6 bases, with 3 bases sitting between them. CDR3 sequence: CASSMTNEQFF. DNA of the CDR3: TGTGCCAGTAGTATGACCAATGAGCAGTTCTTC.

The V and J genes are TRBV5-1 and TRBJ2-5; D gene ambiguous. The germline V gene has CDR1 SGHRS and CDR2 YFSETQ. Trimming left V 5 bases short and J 4 bases short, with 24 bases between. The CDR3 covers 17 residues. CDR3 protein: CASRRWSGSSYGETQYF. CDR3 nucleotide sequence: TGCGCCAGCAGGAGGTGGTCCGGGTCCTCCTATGGAGAGACCCAGTACTTC.

J is TRBJ2-1 and V is TRBV15; no definite D call. Germline assignment: CDR1 LNHNV and CDR2 YYDKDF (reference sequence). This CDR3 is 13 amino acids long. The V and J ends lost 6 bases and 3 bases respectively, with 9 bases between them. This chain's CDR3 is CATSPTNYNEQFF. The CDR3 DNA is TGTGCCACCAGTCCCACTAACTACAATGAGCAGTTCTTC.

V usage is TRBV12-3 or TRBV12-4 and J usage is TRBJ2-1, with 7 bases lining up with TRBD1. The CDR3 is made up of 16 amino acids. V was pared by 3 bases and J by 3 bases, with 8 bases of the junction left unmatched. CDR3 sequence: CASSFPTGVGYNEQFF. In DNA form, the CDR3 reads TGTGCCAGCAGTTTCCCCACAGGGGTCGGCTACAATGAGCAGTTCTTC.